This T cell receptor beta chain was found in a study of cytomegalovirus exposure and HLA in healthy donors. About this clone itself: Antigen specificity is unknown.

This PCR relied on a set of 60 Vbeta primers and 13 Jbeta primers. Produced via immunoSEQ multiplex PCR; TCRdb's table is partial and in-frame only. Here the sample spans about 160,000 clones, 75% to 80% being singletons. V was pared by 7 bases and J by 6 bases, with 7 bases of the junction left unmatched. Germline V gives CDR1 MNHEY, CDR2 SMNVEV (reference sequence). The CDR3 runs to 14 residues. These donors counted as nominally healthy when sampled, but unrecorded immune exposures were likely. General study results and limits: Cytomegalovirus-associated status was assigned to roughly 160 TCR beta chains. Presence/absence results assume similar sequencing depth per donor, which may not hold. Later genetic work tied a missense DCLRE1C variant to beta-chain V and J trimming.

The sample consisted of PBMCs. This chain joins TRBV27 and TRBJ2-2; the match to TRBD2 covers 8 bases. The receptor was isolated from a woman aged 45-59 years in good health and CMV-seropositive. DNA for the CDR3: TGTGCCAGCACAATATGGCGGGGGGCCGGGGAGCTGTTTTTT. It yields the protein CASTIWRGAGELFF.